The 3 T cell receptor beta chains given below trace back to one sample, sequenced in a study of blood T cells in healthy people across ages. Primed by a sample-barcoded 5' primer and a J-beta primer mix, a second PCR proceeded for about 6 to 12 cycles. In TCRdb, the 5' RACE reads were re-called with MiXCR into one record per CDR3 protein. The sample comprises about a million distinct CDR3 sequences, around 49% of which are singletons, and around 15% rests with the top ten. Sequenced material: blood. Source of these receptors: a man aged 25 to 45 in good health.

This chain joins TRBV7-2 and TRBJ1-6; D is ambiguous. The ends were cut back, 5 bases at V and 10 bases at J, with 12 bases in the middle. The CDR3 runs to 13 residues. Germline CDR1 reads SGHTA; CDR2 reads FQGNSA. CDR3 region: CASSVSQGSPLHF. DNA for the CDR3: TGTGCCAGCAGCGTATCCCAAGGCTCACCCCTCCACTTT.

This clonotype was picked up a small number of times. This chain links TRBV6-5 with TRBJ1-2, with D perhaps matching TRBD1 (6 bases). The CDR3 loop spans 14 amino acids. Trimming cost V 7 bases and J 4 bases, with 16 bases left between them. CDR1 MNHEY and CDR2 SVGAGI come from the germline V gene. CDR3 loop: CASMARGGVYGYTF. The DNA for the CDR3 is TGTGCCAGCATGGCGCGAGGGGGGGTCTATGGCTACACCTTC.

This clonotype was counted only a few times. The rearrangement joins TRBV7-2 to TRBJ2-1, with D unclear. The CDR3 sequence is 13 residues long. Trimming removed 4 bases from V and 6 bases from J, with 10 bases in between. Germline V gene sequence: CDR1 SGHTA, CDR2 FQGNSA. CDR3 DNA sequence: TGTGCCAGCAGCTCCCCCTGGGGCAATGAGCAGTTCTTC. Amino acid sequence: CASSSPWGNEQFF.